This TCR beta chain was recorded in a study of human T cells and chemical hapten exposure. Study in general: Variability of per-sample TCR yields stemmed mainly from small differences in pooled library volume.

This clonotype was seen many times. Its cognate antigen is unknown. Time point indicated: healthy volunteer bleed at 6 weeks. From whole blood left unfractionated, total RNA was extracted. CDR3 length: 15 residues. Trimming stripped 7 bases from V and 0 bases from J, with 17 bases between. CDR1 and CDR2 (germline): DFQATT, SNEGSKA (reference sequence). Individual cDNA molecules had unique molecular identifiers attached to them by the library. Via MiXCR, TCRdb re-called the RACE reads, giving one row per CDR3 protein. Of some 65,000 distinct CDR3 sequences in the sample, 6% to 7% are singletons; the top ten hold 3% to 4%. Broader study findings: Unchanged with DPC sensitization were TCRs above 1 in 1000 frequency.

The receptor was isolated from a female donor in good health. Some clones in this sample may be carry-over from other donors' samples. The sample comprised whole blood. V and J are TRBV20-1 and TRBJ2-3, with D perhaps matching TRBD2 (5 bases). The CDR3 spells CSVPAPTGSTDTQYF. Here the CDR3 DNA reads TGCAGTGTCCCGGCCCCAACGGGGAGCACAGATACGCAGTATTTT.